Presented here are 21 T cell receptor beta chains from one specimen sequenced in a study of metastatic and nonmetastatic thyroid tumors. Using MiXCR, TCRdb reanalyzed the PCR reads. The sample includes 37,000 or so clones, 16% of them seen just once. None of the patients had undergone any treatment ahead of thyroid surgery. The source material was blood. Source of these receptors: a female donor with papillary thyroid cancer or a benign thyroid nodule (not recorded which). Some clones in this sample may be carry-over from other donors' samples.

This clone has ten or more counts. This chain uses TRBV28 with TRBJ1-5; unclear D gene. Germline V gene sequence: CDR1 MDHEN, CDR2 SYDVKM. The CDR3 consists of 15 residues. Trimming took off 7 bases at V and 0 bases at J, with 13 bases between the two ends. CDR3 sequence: CASNPDPYSNQPQHF. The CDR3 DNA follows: TGTGCCAGCAACCCGGACCCATATAGCAATCAGCCCCAGCATTTT.

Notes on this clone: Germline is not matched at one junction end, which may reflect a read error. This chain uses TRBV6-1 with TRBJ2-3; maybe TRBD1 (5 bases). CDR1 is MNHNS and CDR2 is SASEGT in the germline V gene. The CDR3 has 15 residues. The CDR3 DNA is TGTGCCAGCAGACCTCCAGGGTGCACTTCAGATACTCAGTATTTT. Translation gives CASRPPGCTSDTQYF.

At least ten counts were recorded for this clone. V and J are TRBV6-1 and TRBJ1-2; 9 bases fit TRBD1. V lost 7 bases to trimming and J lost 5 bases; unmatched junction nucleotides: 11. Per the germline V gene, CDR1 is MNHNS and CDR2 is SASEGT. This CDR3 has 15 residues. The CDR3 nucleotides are TGTGCCAGCACCGCACAGGGGGCAATATATTATGGCTACACCTTC. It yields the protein CASTAQGAIYYGYTF.

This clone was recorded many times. The CDR3 sequence is CAISARGVDTQYF. The CDR3 nucleotides read TGTGCCATCAGTGCTCGGGGCGTTGATACGCAGTATTTT. The V gene is TRBV10-3, the J gene TRBJ2-3; D may match TRBD1 or TRBD2 (5 bases each). The V and J ends lost 4 bases and 6 bases respectively, with 11 bases between them. The CDR3 length is 13 residues. Germline lookup yields CDR1 ENHRY and CDR2 SYGVKD.

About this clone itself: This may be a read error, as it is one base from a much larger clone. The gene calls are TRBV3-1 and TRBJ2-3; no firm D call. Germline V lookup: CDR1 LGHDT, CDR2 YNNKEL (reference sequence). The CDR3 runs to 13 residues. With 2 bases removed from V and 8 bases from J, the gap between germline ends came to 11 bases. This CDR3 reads CASSQKAYGTQYF. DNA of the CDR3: TGTGCCAGCAGCCAAAAGGCATATGGTACGCAGTATTTT.

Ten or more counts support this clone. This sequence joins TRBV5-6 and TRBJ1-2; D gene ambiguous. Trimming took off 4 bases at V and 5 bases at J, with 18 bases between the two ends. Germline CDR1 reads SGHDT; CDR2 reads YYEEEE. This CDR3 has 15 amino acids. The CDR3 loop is CASSPSPMPFYGYTF. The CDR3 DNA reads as TGTGCCAGCAGCCCCAGCCCTATGCCTTTTTATGGCTACACCTTC.

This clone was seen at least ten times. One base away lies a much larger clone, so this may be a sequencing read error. CDR3 in DNA: TGTGCCAGCAGCCAATTCCTACCGGGACGGGGTACATACGAGCAGTACTTC. This sequence encodes CASSQFLPGRGTYEQYF. The V and J genes are TRBV7-6 and TRBJ2-7; perhaps D is TRBD1 or TRBD2 (5 bases each). Germline lookup yields CDR1 SGHVS and CDR2 FNYEAQ. Trimming took 5 bases from V and 4 from J, leaving 24 bases between them. The CDR3 is 17 residues long.

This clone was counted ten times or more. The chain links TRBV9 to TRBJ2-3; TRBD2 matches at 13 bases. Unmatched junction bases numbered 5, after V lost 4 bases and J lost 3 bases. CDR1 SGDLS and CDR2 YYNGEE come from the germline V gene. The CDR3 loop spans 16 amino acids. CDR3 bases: TGTGCCAGCAGCTTAGAGACTAGCGGGGGGACAGATACGCAGTATTTT. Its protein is CASSLETSGGTDTQYF.

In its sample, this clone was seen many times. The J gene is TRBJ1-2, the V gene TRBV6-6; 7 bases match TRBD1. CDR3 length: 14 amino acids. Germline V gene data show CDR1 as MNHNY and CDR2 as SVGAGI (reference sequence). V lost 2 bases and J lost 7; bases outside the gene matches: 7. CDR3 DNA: TGTGCCAGCAGTTACCAGGGGGGGAAGGGTGGCTACACCTTC. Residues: CASSYQGGKGGYTF.

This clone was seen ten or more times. CDR3 nucleotides: TGTGCCAGCAGCCGGACAGGGGGGGAACCGAAGGAGTACTTC. It specifies CASSRTGGEPKEYF. V is TRBV2 and J is TRBJ2-7; 10 nucleotides agree with TRBD1. In germline, CDR1 is SNHLY, CDR2 FYNNEI. The CDR3 runs to 14 residues. J was trimmed by 11 bases and V by 6 bases; bases with no gene match: 13.

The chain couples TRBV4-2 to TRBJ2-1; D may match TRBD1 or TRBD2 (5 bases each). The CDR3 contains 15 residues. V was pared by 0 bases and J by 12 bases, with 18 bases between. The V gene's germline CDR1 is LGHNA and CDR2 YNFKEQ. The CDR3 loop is CASSQESGARSLQFF. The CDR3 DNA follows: TGTGCCAGCAGCCAAGAATCCGGGGCTAGGTCACTGCAGTTCTTC.

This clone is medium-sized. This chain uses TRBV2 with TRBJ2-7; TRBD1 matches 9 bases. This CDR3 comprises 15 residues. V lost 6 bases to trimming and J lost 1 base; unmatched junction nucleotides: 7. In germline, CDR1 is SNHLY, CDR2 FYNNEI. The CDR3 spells CASSGDRAKSYEQYF. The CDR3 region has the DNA TGTGCCAGCAGCGGGGACAGGGCCAAATCCTACGAGCAGTACTTC. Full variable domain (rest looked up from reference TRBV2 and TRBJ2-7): EPEVTQTPSHQVTQMGQEVILRCVPISNHLYFYWYRQILGQKVEFLVSFYNNEISEKSEIFDDQFSVERPDGSNFTLKIRSTKLEDSAMYFCASSGDRAKSYEQYFGPGTRLTVT.

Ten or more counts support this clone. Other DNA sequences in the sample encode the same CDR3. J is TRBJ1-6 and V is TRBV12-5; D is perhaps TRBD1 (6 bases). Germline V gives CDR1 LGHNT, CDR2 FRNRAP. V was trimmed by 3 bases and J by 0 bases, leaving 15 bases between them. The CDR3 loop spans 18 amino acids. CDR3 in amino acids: CASGFSGGPSSYNSPLHF. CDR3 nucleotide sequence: TGTGCTAGTGGTTTCTCCGGGGGCCCTTCCTCCTATAATTCACCCCTCCACTTT. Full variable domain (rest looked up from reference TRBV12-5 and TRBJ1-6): DARVTQTPRHKVTEMGQEVTMRCQPILGHNTVFWYRQTMMQGLELLAYFRNRAPLDDSGMPKDRFSAEMPDATLATLKIQPSEPRDSAVYFCASGFSGGPSSYNSPLHFGNGTRLTVT.

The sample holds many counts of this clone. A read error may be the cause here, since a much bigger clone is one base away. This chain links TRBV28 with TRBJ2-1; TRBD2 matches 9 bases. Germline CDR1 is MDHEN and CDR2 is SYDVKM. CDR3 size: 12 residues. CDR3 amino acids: CANSFSGSEQFF. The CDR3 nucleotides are TGTGCCAACAGTTTTAGCGGGAGTGAGCAGTTCTTC.

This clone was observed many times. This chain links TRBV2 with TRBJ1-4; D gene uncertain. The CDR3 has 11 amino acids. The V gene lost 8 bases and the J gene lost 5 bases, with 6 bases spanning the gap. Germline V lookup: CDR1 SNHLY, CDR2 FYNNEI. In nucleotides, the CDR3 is TGTGCCAGCGTCCTAAATGAAAAACTGTTTTTT. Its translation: CASVLNEKLFF.

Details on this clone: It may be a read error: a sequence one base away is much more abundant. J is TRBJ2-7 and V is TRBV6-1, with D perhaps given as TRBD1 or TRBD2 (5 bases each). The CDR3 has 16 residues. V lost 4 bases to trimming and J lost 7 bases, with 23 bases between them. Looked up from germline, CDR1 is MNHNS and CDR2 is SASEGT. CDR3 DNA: TGTGCCAGCAGTGCAGAGGGACGGTCGTCTGTAGGGGAGCAGTACTTC. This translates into CASSAEGRSSVGEQYF.

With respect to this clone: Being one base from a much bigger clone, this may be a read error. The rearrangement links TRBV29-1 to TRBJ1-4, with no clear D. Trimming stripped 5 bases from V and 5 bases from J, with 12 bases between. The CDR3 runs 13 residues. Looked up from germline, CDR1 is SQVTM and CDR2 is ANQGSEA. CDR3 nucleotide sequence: TGCAGCGTTTACTGCCCGGGGAATGAAAAACTGTTTTTT. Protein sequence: CSVYCPGNEKLFF.

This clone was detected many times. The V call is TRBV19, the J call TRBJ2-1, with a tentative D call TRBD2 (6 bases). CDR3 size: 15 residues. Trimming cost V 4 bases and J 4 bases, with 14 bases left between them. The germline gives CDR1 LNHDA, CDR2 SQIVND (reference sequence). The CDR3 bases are TGTGCCAGTAGTAGGTCAGCTAGCGCATACAATGAGCAGTTCTTC. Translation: CASSRSASAYNEQFF.

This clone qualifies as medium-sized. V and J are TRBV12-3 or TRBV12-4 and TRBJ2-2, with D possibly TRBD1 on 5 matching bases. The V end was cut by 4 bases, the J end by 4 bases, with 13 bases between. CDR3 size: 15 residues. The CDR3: CASSSQPDITGELFF. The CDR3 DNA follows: TGTGCCAGCAGTTCCCAACCGGACATCACCGGGGAGCTGTTTTTT.

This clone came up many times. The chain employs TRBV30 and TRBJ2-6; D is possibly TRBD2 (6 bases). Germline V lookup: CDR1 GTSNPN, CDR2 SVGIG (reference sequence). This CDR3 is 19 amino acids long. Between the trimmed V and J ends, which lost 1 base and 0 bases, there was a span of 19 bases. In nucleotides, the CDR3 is TGTGCCTGGAGTGCCCCTTGGAGGGCCGCGGGCTCTGGGGCCAACGTCCTGACTTTC. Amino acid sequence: CAWSAPWRAAGSGANVLTF.

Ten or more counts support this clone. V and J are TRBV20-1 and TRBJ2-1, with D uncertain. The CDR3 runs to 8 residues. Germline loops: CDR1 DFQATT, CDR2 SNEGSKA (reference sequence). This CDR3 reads CRGNEQFF. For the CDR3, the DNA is TGCAGGGGCAATGAGCAGTTCTTC.